The 20 T cell receptor beta chains reported below all come from one sample, sequenced in a study of cytomegalovirus exposure and HLA in healthy donors (dated 2017 in TCRdb). Library preparation was by the immunoSEQ multiplex PCR assay. A mixture of 60 forward primers for TCR Vbeta segments and 13 reverse primers for TCR Jbeta segments was used in the multiplex PCR. TCRdb provides this immuneACCESS table in a form limited to in-frame rearrangements. Some clones are lacking; in checked studies, under half of them reflect an unresolved V gene, and why the rest are absent is not known. The sample table records under 200,000 clones; around 80% of these occur just once. 3.5% to 5% of the sample rests with the top ten. The specimen sequenced was PBMCs. The receptor set was obtained from a woman aged 25 to 39 in good health and CMV-seropositive.

The V and J genes are TRBV18 and TRBJ1-2, with 10 bases matching TRBD1. Germline V gene lookup returns CDR1 KGHSH and CDR2 LQKENI. V lost 6 bases, J lost 8 bases, and 12 bases stayed unmatched. The CDR3 contains 15 residues. CDR3 in DNA: TGTGCCAGCTCCCCTGAGGACAGGGGGTCGTCAGGCTACACCTTC. It encodes CASSPEDRGSSGYTF.

Note on this clone: Different DNA sequences within this sample yield the same CDR3. V usage is TRBV5-1 and J usage is TRBJ1-1; TRBD1 is a possible D gene (5 bases). V was trimmed by 2 bases and J by 2 bases, leaving 7 bases between them. Per germline, CDR1 SGHRS and CDR2 YFSETQ. The CDR3 totals 13 residues. CDR3 region: CASSFDRNTEAFF. The CDR3 DNA reads TGCGCCAGCAGCTTTGACAGAAACACTGAAGCTTTCTTT.

The chain combines TRBV5-5 with TRBJ1-1; 11 nucleotides line up with TRBD1. Germline V CDR1 and CDR2: SGHKS, YYEKEE (reference sequence). J gave up 4 bases and V 0 bases, and 2 bases lay outside the gene matches. This CDR3 is built from 15 residues. DNA for the CDR3: TGTGCCAGCAGCTTGGAGGACAGGGGGCTCACTGAAGCTTTCTTT. Translation gives CASSLEDRGLTEAFF. The full variable domain, in which reference TRBV5-5 and TRBJ1-1 provide the parts outside the CDR3, is DAGVTQSPTHLIKTRGQQVTLRCSPISGHKSVSWYQQVLGQGPQFIFQYYEKEERGRGNFPDRFSARQFPNYSSELNVNALLLGDSALYLCASSLEDRGLTEAFFGQGTRLTVV.

The CDR3 protein is CAWKGLAGYNEQFF. The DNA of the CDR3 is TGTGCCTGGAAAGGGCTAGCGGGCTACAATGAGCAGTTCTTC. V is TRBV30 and J is TRBJ2-1, with TRBD2 matching over 8 bases. The CDR3 covers 14 residues. V lost 4 bases, J lost 3 bases, and 5 bases stayed unmatched. Germline V gene data show CDR1 as GTSNPN and CDR2 as SVGIG (reference sequence).

The V and J genes are TRBV10-2 and TRBJ1-2; D remains unclear. Trimming took 3 bases from V and 4 from J, leaving 6 bases between them. Germline V CDR1 and CDR2: WSHSY, SAAADI. This CDR3 has 12 residues. CDR3 in DNA: TGCGCCAGCAGTGACAGTGGCTATGGCTACACCTTC. Translated, it gives CASSDSGYGYTF.

The chain links TRBV19 to TRBJ1-2; no firm D call. Trimming took 6 bases from V and 5 from J, leaving 10 bases between them. Germline V gene data show CDR1 as LNHDA and CDR2 as SQIVND (reference sequence). The CDR3 sequence is 12 residues long. The CDR3 DNA sequence: TGTGCCAGTAGAATAAGTCGGTATGGCTACACCTTC. It encodes CASRISRYGYTF.

The chain recombines TRBV7-2 with TRBJ2-7, with D possibly being TRBD1 (6 bases). V lost 5 bases, J lost 2 bases, and 10 bases lay in between. Germline-derived CDR1 and CDR2 are SGHTA and FQGNSA. This CDR3 has 13 amino acids. The CDR3 loop reads CASSPRTAYEQYF. CDR3 coding DNA: TGTGCCAGCAGCCCCCGGACAGCCTACGAGCAGTACTTC.

This chain connects TRBV5-1 to TRBJ2-7, with a weak D call TRBD1 (6 bases). Germline V gives CDR1 SGHRS, CDR2 YFSETQ. This CDR3 has 13 amino acids. Trimming removed 4 bases at V and 2 bases at J, with 10 bases between. The CDR3 loop is CASSRRDTYEQYF. The CDR3 bases are TGCGCCAGCAGCAGACGGGACACCTACGAGCAGTACTTC.

The rearrangement uses TRBV4-3 and TRBJ2-7, with 8 bases identical to TRBD2. The ends lost 4 bases at V and 6 bases at J; junction bases unmatched: 5. From germline, CDR1 is LGHNA and CDR2 YSLEER. CDR3 length: 13 amino acids. In DNA form, the CDR3 reads TGCGCCAGCAGCCCACGACGGGGGGGCGAGCAGTACTTC. Protein sequence: CASSPRRGGEQYF.

The chain uses TRBV7-2 and TRBJ2-1; TRBD2 aligns across 16 bases. With 5 bases clipped from V and 6 bases from J, the junction kept 7 bases outside the gene matches. Germline V gives CDR1 SGHTA, CDR2 FQGNSA. The CDR3 sequence is 17 residues long. CDR3 region: CASSPGLAGGLGNEQFF. CDR3 bases: TGTGCCAGCAGCCCGGGACTAGCGGGGGGGCTGGGCAATGAGCAGTTCTTC.

The chain links TRBV11-2 to TRBJ2-3; D might be TRBD2 (6 bases). The germline V gene encodes CDR1 SGHAT and CDR2 FQNNGV. The length of the CDR3 is 15 residues. V shed 5 bases and J shed 2 bases, with 14 bases lying between them. The CDR3 here is CASSHGGRVTDTQYF. The DNA for the CDR3 is TGTGCCAGCAGCCACGGGGGTCGGGTCACAGATACGCAGTATTTT.

The chain uses TRBV5-8 and TRBJ2-3, with no clear D. V was clipped by 1 base and J by 1 base, with 7 bases between them. From germline, CDR1 is SGHTS and CDR2 YDEGEE. The CDR3 length is 14 residues. This chain's CDR3 is CASSLRTGTDTQYF. The DNA for the CDR3 is TGTGCCAGCAGCTTGCGCACAGGCACAGATACGCAGTATTTT. The variable domain in full, completed from reference TRBV5-8 and TRBJ2-3, reads EAGVTQSPTHLIKTRGQQATLRCSPISGHTSVYWYQQALGLGLQFLLWYDEGEERNRGNFPPRFSGRQFPNYSSELNVNALELEDSALYLCASSLRTGTDTQYFGPGTRLTVL.

The chain joins TRBV19 to TRBJ2-3; 9 nucleotides align to TRBD2. CDR1 and CDR2 (germline): LNHDA, SQIVND (reference sequence). CDR3 length equals 15 residues. The ends lost 5 bases at V and 4 bases at J; junction bases unmatched: 7. CDR3 protein: CASSGRRGGADTQYF. The CDR3 nucleotides are TGTGCCAGTAGTGGAAGGCGGGGGGGGGCAGATACGCAGTATTTT.

The CDR3: CASSQSYLSASSYNEQFF. Here the CDR3 DNA reads TGCGCCAGCAGTCAATCCTACCTAAGTGCGAGCTCCTACAATGAGCAGTTCTTC. The rearrangement joins TRBV23-1 to TRBJ2-1; the D is unclear. TRBV23-1 carries the ORF label, with uncertain function. The V and J ends lost 0 bases and 0 bases respectively, with 15 bases between them. The CDR3 sequence is 18 residues long.

The chain couples TRBV18 to TRBJ2-5; D possibly corresponds to TRBD2 (6 bases). The J call is in doubt because the DNA end fits TRBJ2-7 better. The CDR3 has 14 amino acids. Germline CDR1 and CDR2: KGHSH and LQKENI. In DNA form, the CDR3 reads TGTGCCAGCTCACGGGCGGGGCGGAGCTACGAGCAGTACTTC. Its protein product is CASSRAGRSYEQYF.

The gene calls are TRBV4-3 and TRBJ1-2, with 8 bases lining up with TRBD1. Germline assignment: CDR1 LGHNA and CDR2 YSLEER. V shed 2 bases, J shed 4 bases, and the junction held 6 bases outside the gene matches. The CDR3 length is 15 residues. CDR3 DNA: TGCGCCAGCAGCCAATCGGCAGGGGGCGTCTATGGCTACACCTTC. It is translated as CASSQSAGGVYGYTF.

Only one count was recorded for this clone. In DNA, the CDR3 is TGTGCCAGCAGCTTAGATTTTCAGGGCCAGGACTACGAGCAGTACTTC. Protein sequence: CASSLDFQGQDYEQYF. This rearrangement joins TRBV11-2 to TRBJ2-7, with a weak D call TRBD1 (5 bases). Per the germline V gene, CDR1 is SGHAT and CDR2 is FQNNGV. The V and J ends lost 0 bases and 3 bases respectively, with 15 bases between them. This CDR3 has 16 amino acids.

The rearrangement links TRBV9 to TRBJ2-3; D is unresolved. Trimming took 2 bases from V and 5 from J, leaving 12 bases between them. This CDR3 has 14 amino acids. Per the germline V gene, CDR1 is SGDLS and CDR2 is YYNGEE. The CDR3 DNA reads TGTGCCAGCAGCGTGGGCAGGCTTTTAGATACGCAGTATTTT. Translation: CASSVGRLLDTQYF.

This sequence joins TRBV27 and TRBJ1-4; D may be TRBD1 (6 bases). Trimming removed 4 bases at V and 6 bases at J, with 15 bases between. Germline CDR1 reads MNHEY; CDR2 reads SMNVEV (reference sequence). The CDR3 covers 15 residues. The CDR3 DNA reads TGTGCCAGCAGTTGGGGGGGCAGTTCGTATGAAAAACTGTTTTTT. It encodes CASSWGGSSYEKLFF.

This clone was seen a handful of times. The chain is built from TRBV5-1 and TRBJ1-1, with TRBD1 as a possible D gene (5 bases). V gave up 4 bases and J gave up 4 bases, with 14 bases separating them. This CDR3 region has 14 residues. In germline, CDR1 is SGHRS, CDR2 YFSETQ. This chain's CDR3 is CASSIQVEGTEAFF. CDR3 DNA: TGCGCCAGCAGCATACAGGTTGAAGGCACTGAAGCTTTCTTT.